The 7 T cell receptor beta chains listed next were all sequenced from one sample in a study of cytomegalovirus exposure and HLA in healthy donors. PCR employed 60 Vbeta and 13 Jbeta primers. The assay was immunoSEQ multiplex PCR, and TCRdb's table has in-frame clones only and misses some. Of some 190,000 clones in the sample, over 70% were seen once. The specimen sequenced was PBMCs. All receptors derive from a woman in her late teens or twenties in good health and CMV-seronegative.

The gene calls are TRBV5-1 and TRBJ1-4, with a weak D call TRBD1 (6 bases). In germline, CDR1 is SGHRS, CDR2 YFSETQ. The CDR3 has 19 amino acids. The germline V and J ends were trimmed by 4 bases and 0 bases, with 22 bases remaining between them. This CDR3 is CASSQTGPRGFATNEKLFF. CDR3 nucleotides: TGCGCCAGCAGCCAGACAGGTCCCCGAGGTTTCGCAACTAATGAAAAACTGTTTTTT.

Notes on this clone: Distinct nucleotide sequences in the sample also encode this CDR3. The rearrangement joins TRBV7-9 to TRBJ1-1, with a possible D match to TRBD1 (6 bases). This CDR3 region has 11 residues. CDR1 SEHNR and CDR2 FQNEAQ come from the germline V gene (reference sequence). V lost 5 bases and J 8 bases, leaving 9 bases between the germline ends. CDR3 DNA sequence: TGTGCCAGCAGCCCCGGGACAGAAGCTTTCTTT. Translated: CASSPGTEAFF.

This chain connects TRBV20-1 to TRBJ1-2, with TRBD1 identical over 7 bases. From germline, CDR1 is DFQATT and CDR2 SNEGSKA (reference sequence). This CDR3 is built from 11 residues. V gave up 6 bases and J gave up 7 bases; unmatched junction bases: 5. DNA of the CDR3: TGCAGTGCCGAGGGGGCCGGTGGCTACACCTTC. Its protein product is CSAEGAGGYTF.

The chain recombines TRBV30 with TRBJ1-2; a weak D match, TRBD1 (5 bases). Germline CDR1 GTSNPN, CDR2 SVGIG (reference sequence). This CDR3 region has 13 residues. Between the trimmed V and J ends, which lost 4 bases and 5 bases, there was a span of 14 bases. The CDR3 loop reads CAWNPGEEYGYTF. CDR3 DNA: TGTGCCTGGAACCCGGGGGAAGAGTATGGCTACACCTTC.

The rearrangement links TRBV11-2 to TRBJ2-3; 11 nucleotides line up with TRBD2. With V trimmed by 8 bases and J by 8 bases, 9 bases remained unmatched. This CDR3 has 14 residues. CDR1 SGHAT and CDR2 FQNNGV come from the germline V gene. The CDR3 sequence is CASSSGTSGITQYF. The CDR3 DNA is TGTGCCAGCTCTTCCGGGACTAGCGGTATTACGCAGTATTTT.

The chain uses TRBV4-1 and TRBJ2-1; TRBD2 aligns across 15 bases. Germline assignment: CDR1 MGHRA and CDR2 YSYEKL. The CDR3 runs to 19 residues. After removal of 1 base from V and 6 bases from J, the junction contained 10 bases not matched to a gene. For the CDR3, the DNA is TGCGCCAGCAGCCAAGGTAGGACTAGCGGGAGGGACTTGGGCAATGAGCAGTTCTTC. Translation gives CASSQGRTSGRDLGNEQFF.

The J gene is TRBJ2-1, the V gene TRBV27, with TRBD2 matching 9 bases. Germline V gene lookup returns CDR1 MNHEY and CDR2 SMNVEV (reference sequence). The CDR3 loop spans 15 amino acids. V lost 4 bases, J lost 7 bases, and 8 bases stayed unmatched. CDR3 sequence: CASSSLAGPTNEQFF. The CDR3 DNA is TGTGCCAGCAGTTCCCTAGCGGGGCCGACAAATGAGCAGTTCTTC.